This TCR beta chain was identified in a study of T-cell memory formation after mild COVID-19. The overall study: The two donors had largely donor-specific TCR clusters.

Using its own MiXCR run on the 5' RACE reads, TCRdb lists one record per CDR3 protein. The table includes about 45,000 distinct CDR3 sequences, roughly 8% detected once. The CDR3 extends over 13 amino acids. Germline values: CDR1 SGHVS, CDR2 FNYEAQ. V lost 7 bases to trimming and J lost 2 bases, with 11 bases between them. Study findings and constraints: Contracting CD4+ clones sat mainly in CM and EM; CD8+ in EMRA. Clones shrinking between day 15 and 85 showed a balanced CD4/CD8 split, and those that grew later tilted toward CD4+.

This clonotype has at least ten counts. Its cognate antigen is unknown. This chain uses TRBV7-6 with TRBJ2-5; no reliable D call. Source material: PBMCs or a T cell subset sorted from them (not recorded which). The receptor comes from a man younger than 35 who had mild COVID-19 (a few samples of this study predate the infection). Cell type and time point are not known. CDR3 nucleotides: TGTGCCAGCACGTTCAGGCAACAAGAGACCCAGTACTTC. Its translation is CASTFRQQETQYF. The full variable domain, its missing parts supplied by reference TRBV7-6 and TRBJ2-5, is GAGVSQSPRYKVTKRGQDVALRCDPISGHVSLYWYRQALGQGPEFLTYFNYEAQQDKSGLPNDRFSAERPEGSISTLTIQRTEQRDSAMYRCASTFRQQETQYFGPGTRLLVL.